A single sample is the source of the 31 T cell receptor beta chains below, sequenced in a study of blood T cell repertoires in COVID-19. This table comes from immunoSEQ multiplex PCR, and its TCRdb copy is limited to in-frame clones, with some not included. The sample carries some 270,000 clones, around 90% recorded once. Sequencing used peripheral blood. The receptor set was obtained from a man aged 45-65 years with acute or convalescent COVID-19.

Here the CDR3 reads CASSSPGLQGNEQFF. CDR3 DNA: TGTGCCAGCAGTTCCCCCGGGCTTCAGGGGAATGAGCAGTTCTTC. This rearrangement joins TRBV6-5 to TRBJ2-1; D is perhaps TRBD1 (6 bases). CDR3 length: 15 amino acids. The V end was cut by 4 bases, the J end by 7 bases, with 17 bases between. The germline V gene has CDR1 MNHEY and CDR2 SVGAGI.

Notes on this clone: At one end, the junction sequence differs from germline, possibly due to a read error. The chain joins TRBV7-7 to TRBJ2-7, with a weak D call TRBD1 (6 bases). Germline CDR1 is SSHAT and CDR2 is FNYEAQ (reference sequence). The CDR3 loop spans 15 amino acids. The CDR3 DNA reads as TGTGCTAGCAGCTTCCGGATGGGGGCCCCCTACGAGCAGTACTTC. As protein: CASSFRMGAPYEQYF.

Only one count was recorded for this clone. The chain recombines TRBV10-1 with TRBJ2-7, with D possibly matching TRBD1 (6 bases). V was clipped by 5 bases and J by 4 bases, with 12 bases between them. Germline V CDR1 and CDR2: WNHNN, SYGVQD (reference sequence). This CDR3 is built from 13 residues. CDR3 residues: CASSSGAGYEQYF. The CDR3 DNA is TGCGCCAGCAGTTCAGGGGCAGGTTACGAGCAGTACTTC.

For the CDR3, the DNA is TGTGCCAGCAGCCAAGTCGGAATAGTACAGGACAATGAGCAGTTCTTC. Its translation: CASSQVGIVQDNEQFF. The rearrangement joins TRBV4-2 to TRBJ2-1; weak D call: TRBD1 (5 bases). The V gene's germline CDR1 is LGHNA and CDR2 YNFKEQ. The germline V and J ends were trimmed by 1 base and 5 bases, with 15 bases remaining between them. This CDR3 is built from 16 residues.

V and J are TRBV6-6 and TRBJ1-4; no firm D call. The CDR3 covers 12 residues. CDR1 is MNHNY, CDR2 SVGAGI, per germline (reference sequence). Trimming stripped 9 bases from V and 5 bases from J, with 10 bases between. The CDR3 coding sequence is TGTGCCAGTGCCTGGAGAAATGAAAAACTGTTTTTT. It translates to CASAWRNEKLFF.

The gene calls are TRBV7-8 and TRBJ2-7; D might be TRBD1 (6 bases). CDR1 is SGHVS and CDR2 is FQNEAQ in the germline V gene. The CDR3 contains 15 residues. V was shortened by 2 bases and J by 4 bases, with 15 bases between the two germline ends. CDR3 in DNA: TGTGCCAGCAGCTTACCAGGGGCGAAGTCGTACGAGCAGTACTTC. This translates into CASSLPGAKSYEQYF.

CDR3 sequence: CASSIFKRGSPLHF. The DNA of the CDR3 is TGTGCCAGTAGTATCTTTAAGAGAGGTTCACCCCTCCACTTT. The gene calls are TRBV19 and TRBJ1-6, with no clear D. Looked up from germline, CDR1 is LNHDA and CDR2 is SQIVND (reference sequence). Deletions cut 3 bases from V and 9 bases from J, with 12 bases between. The CDR3 spans 14 residues.

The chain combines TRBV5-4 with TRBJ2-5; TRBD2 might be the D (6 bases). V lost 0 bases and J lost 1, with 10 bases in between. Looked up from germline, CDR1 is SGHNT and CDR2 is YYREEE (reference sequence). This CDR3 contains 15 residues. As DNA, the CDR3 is TGTGCCAGCAGCTTGGCGCGGGGCCCCCAAGAGACCCAGTACTTC. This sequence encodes CASSLARGPQETQYF. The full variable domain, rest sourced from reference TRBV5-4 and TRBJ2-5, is ETGVTQSPTHLIKTRGQQVTLRCSSQSGHNTVSWYQQALGQGPQFIFQYYREEENGRGNFPPRFSGLQFPNYSSELNVNALELDDSALYLCASSLARGPQETQYFGPGTRLLVL.

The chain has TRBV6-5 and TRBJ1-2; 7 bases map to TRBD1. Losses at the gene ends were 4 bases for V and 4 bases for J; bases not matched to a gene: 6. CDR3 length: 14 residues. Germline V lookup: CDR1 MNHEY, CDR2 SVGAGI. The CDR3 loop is CASSSAGQFYGYTF. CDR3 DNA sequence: TGTGCCAGCAGTTCGGCGGGACAGTTCTATGGCTACACCTTC.

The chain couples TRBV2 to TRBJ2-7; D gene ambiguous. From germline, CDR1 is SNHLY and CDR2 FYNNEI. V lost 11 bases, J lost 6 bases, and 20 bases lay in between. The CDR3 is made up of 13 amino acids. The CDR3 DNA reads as TGTGCCTCTAAGCAGGCGACCCTCCGCGAGCAGTACTTC. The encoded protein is CASKQATLREQYF.

CDR3 region: CASGGEFGYTF. The CDR3, as DNA: TGTGCCAGCGGCGGCGAGTTCGGCTACACCTTC. This chain links TRBV6-5 with TRBJ1-2; D remains ambiguous. The V end lost 8 bases, the J end lost 8 bases, and 12 bases lay between the germline ends. CDR1 MNHEY and CDR2 SVGAGI come from the germline V gene. The CDR3 totals 11 residues.

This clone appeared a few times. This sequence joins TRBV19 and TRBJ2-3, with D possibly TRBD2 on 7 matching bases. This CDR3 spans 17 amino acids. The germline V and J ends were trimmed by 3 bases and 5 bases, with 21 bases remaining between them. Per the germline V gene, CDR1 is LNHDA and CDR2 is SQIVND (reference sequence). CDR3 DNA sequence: TGTGCCAGTAGTATTTGGACGGGGGGCCCCGAGGGAGATACGCAGTATTTT. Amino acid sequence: CASSIWTGGPEGDTQYF.

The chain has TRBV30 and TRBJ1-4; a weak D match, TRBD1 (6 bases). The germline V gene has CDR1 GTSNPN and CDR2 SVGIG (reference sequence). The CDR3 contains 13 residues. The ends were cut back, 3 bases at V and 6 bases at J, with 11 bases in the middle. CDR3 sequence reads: CAWRAGEYEKLFF. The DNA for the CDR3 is TGTGCCTGGAGGGCAGGGGAGTATGAAAAACTGTTTTTT.

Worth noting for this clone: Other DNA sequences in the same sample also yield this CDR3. DNA of the CDR3: TGTGCCAGCAGCCTCCCCGGGACAGCCTACGAGCAGTACTTC. Its protein is CASSLPGTAYEQYF. The V gene is TRBV3-1 (or the pseudogene TRBV3-2), the J gene TRBJ2-7; 7 nucleotides match TRBD1. After removal of 4 bases from V and 2 bases from J, the junction contained 5 bases not matched to a gene. Germline assignment: CDR1 LGHDT and CDR2 YNNKEL (reference sequence). CDR3 length: 14 amino acids.

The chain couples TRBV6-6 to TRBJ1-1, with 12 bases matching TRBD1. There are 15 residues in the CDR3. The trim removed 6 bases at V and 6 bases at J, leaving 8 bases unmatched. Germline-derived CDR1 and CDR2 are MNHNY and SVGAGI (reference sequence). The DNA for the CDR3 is TGTGCCAGCAGGGACCGGGACAGGGGGCAGGCTGAAGCTTTCTTT. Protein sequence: CASRDRDRGQAEAFF.

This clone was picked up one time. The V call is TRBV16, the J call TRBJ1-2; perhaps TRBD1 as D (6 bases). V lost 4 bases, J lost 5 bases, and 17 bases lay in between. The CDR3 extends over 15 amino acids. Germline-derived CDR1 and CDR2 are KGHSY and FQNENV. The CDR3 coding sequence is TGTGCCAGCAGCCCCGCGGTGCAGGGGATTTATGGCTACACCTTC. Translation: CASSPAVQGIYGYTF.

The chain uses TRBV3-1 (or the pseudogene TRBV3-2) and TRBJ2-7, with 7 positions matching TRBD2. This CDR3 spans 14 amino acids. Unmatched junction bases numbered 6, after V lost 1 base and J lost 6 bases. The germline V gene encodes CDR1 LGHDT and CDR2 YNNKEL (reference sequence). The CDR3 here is CASSQVSGRGEQYF. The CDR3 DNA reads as TGTGCCAGCAGCCAAGTATCGGGGAGGGGCGAGCAGTACTTC.

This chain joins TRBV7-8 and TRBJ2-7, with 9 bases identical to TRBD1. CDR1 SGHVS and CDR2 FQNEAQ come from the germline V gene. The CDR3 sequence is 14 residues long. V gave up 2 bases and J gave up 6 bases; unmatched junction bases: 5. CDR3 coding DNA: TGTGCCAGCAGCTTAACAGGGGGCTTTCTCGAGCAGTACTTC. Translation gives CASSLTGGFLEQYF.

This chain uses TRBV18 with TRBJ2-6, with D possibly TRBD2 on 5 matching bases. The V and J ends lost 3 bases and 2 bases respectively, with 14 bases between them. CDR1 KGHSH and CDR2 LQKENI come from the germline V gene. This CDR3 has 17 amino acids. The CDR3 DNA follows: TGTGCCAGCTCACCCTTTACGGGGAAGGCTGGGGCCAACGTCCTGACTTTC. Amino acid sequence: CASSPFTGKAGANVLTF.

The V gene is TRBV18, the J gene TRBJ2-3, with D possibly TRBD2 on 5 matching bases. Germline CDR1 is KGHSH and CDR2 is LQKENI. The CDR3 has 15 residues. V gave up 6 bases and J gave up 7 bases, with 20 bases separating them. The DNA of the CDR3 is TGTGCCAGCTCGCATCCTCAACGGGGAGTCAATACGCAGTATTTT. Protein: CASSHPQRGVNTQYF.

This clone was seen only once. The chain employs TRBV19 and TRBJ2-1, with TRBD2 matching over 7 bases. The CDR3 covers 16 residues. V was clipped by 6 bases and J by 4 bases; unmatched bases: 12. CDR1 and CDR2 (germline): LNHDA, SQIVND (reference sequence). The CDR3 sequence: CASSPVGRGLYNEQFF. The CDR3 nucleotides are TGTGCCAGTAGCCCCGTTGGGAGGGGCCTGTACAATGAGCAGTTCTTC.

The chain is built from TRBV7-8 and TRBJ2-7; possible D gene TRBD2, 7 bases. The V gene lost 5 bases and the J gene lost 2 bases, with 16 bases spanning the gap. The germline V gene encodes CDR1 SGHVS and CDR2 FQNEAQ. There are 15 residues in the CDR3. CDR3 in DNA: TGTGCCAGCAGCCGAGGGGGGAGCGGGACCTACGAGCAGTACTTC. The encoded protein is CASSRGGSGTYEQYF.

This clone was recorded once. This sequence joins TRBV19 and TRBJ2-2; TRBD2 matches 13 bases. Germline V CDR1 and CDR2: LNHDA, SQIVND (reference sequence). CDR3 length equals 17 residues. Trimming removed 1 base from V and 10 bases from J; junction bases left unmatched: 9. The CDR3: CASSIGGRLAGGTELFF. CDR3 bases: TGTGCCAGTAGTATAGGAGGGCGACTAGCGGGGGGCACGGAGCTGTTTTTT.

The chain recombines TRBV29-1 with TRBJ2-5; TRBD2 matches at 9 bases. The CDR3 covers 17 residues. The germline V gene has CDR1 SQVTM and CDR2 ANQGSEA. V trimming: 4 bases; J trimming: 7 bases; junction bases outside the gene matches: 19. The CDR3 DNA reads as TGCAGCGTTGTTGTCGCGGGGGGGCTAACCCTTAGCGGGACCCAGTACTTC. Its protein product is CSVVVAGGLTLSGTQYF.

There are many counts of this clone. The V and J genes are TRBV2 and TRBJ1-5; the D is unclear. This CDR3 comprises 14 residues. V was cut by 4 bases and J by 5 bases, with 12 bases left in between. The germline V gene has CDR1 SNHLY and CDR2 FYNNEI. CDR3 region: CASSGPGLDQPQHF. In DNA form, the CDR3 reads TGTGCCAGCAGTGGACCGGGATTGGATCAGCCCCAGCATTTT. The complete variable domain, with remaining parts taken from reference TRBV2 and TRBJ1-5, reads EPEVTQTPSHQVTQMGQEVILRCVPISNHLYFYWYRQILGQKVEFLVSFYNNEISEKSEIFDDQFSVERPDGSNFTLKIRSTKLEDSAMYFCASSGPGLDQPQHFGDGTRLSIL.

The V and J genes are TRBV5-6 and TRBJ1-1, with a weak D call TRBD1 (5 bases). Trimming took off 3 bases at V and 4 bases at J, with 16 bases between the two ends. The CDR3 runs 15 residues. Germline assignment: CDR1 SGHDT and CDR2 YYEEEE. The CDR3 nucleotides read TGTGCCAGCAGCTGGGGCGCGGTGGGTGGCACTGAAGCTTTCTTT. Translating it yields CASSWGAVGGTEAFF. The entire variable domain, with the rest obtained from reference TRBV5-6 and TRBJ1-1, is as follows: DAGVTQSPTHLIKTRGQQVTLRCSPKSGHDTVSWYQQALGQGPQFIFQYYEEEERQRGNFPDRFSGHQFPNYSSELNVNALLLGDSALYLCASSWGAVGGTEAFFGQGTRLTVV.

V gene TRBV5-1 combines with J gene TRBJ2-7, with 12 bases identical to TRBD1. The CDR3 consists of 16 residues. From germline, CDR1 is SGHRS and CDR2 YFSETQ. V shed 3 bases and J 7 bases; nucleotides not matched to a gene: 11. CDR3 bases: TGCGCCAGCAGCTCTAAACCGGGACAGGGGGCGCGGGAGCAGTACTTC. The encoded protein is CASSSKPGQGAREQYF.

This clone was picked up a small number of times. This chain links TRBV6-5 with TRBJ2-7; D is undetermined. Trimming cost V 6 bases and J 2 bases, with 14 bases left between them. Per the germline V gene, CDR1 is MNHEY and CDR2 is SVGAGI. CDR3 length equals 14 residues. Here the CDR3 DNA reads TGTGCCAGCAGAGGCAACTACCCTACCTACGAGCAGTACTTC. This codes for CASRGNYPTYEQYF.

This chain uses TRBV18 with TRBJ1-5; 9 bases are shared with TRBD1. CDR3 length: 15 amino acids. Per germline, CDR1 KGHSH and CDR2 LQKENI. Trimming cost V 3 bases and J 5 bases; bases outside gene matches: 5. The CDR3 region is CASSPPDRGHQPQHF. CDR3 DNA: TGTGCCAGCTCACCGCCGGACAGGGGCCATCAGCCCCAGCATTTT. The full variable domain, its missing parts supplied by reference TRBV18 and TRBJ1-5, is NAGVMQNPRHLVRRRGQEARLRCSPMKGHSHVYWYRQLPEEGLKFMVYLQKENIIDESGMPKERFSAEFPKEGPSILRIQQVVRGDSAAYFCASSPPDRGHQPQHFGDGTRLSIL.

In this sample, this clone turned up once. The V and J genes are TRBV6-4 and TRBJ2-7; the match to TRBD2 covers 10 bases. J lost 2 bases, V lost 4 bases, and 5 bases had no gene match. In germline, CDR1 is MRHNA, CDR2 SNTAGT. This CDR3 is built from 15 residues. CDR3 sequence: CASSATSGDPYEQYF. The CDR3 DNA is TGTGCCAGCAGTGCCACTAGCGGGGACCCCTACGAGCAGTACTTC.

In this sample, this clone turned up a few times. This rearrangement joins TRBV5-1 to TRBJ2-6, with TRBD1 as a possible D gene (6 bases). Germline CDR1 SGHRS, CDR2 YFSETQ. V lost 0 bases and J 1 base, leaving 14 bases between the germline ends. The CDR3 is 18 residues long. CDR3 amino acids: CASSLVLGATSGANVLTF. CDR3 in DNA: TGCGCCAGCAGCTTGGTATTGGGGGCGACTTCTGGGGCCAACGTCCTGACTTTC.